Below, 15 T cell receptor beta chains from the same sample are listed, as sequenced in a study of blood T cell repertoires in COVID-19. Method: immunoSEQ multiplex PCR; TCRdb's copy keeps in-frame clones and lacks some. Of roughly 200,000 clones listed, roughly 82% are singletons. Sequencing was performed on PBMCs or T cells enriched from blood (not recorded which). These receptors all stem from a man between 35 and 55 years old with acute COVID-19.

V and J are TRBV4-1 and TRBJ1-1; D not certain. The CDR3 spans 15 residues. V lost 0 bases to trimming and J lost 2 bases, with 10 bases between them. Germline loops: CDR1 MGHRA, CDR2 YSYEKL. CDR3 nucleotide sequence: TGCGCCAGCAGCCAAGACAGTTTTGGTAACACTGAAGCTTTCTTT. Protein product: CASSQDSFGNTEAFF.

The V and J genes are TRBV9 and TRBJ2-7; 7 bases align to TRBD2. Germline lookup yields CDR1 SGDLS and CDR2 YYNGEE. The V and J ends lost 0 bases and 6 bases, in that order; junction bases with no gene match: 9. The CDR3 spans 15 residues. The CDR3 loop is CASSVGRGGEVEQYF. CDR3 nucleotide sequence: TGTGCCAGCAGCGTAGGTCGGGGAGGGGAGGTCGAGCAGTACTTC.

The chain uses TRBV28 and TRBJ1-5, with 10 bases fitting TRBD1. CDR1 and CDR2 (germline): MDHEN, SYDVKM. The ends lost 3 bases at V and 7 bases at J; junction bases unmatched: 9. The CDR3 sequence is 16 residues long. CDR3 protein: CASSFPRGTGAQPQHF. The DNA for the CDR3 is TGTGCCAGCAGTTTTCCGCGGGGGACAGGGGCACAGCCCCAGCATTTT. Using reference TRBV28 and TRBJ1-5 for the parts outside the CDR3, the full variable domain is DVKVTQSSRYLVKRTGEKVFLECVQDMDHENMFWYRQDPGLGLRLIYFSYDVKMKEKGDIPEGYSVSREKKERFSLILESASTNQTSMYLCASSFPRGTGAQPQHFGDGTRLSIL.

This clone was counted between two and nine times. The V call is TRBV18, the J call TRBJ1-1; 7 nucleotides align to TRBD1. Trimming cost V 5 bases and J 4 bases; bases outside gene matches: 7. The CDR3 has 14 amino acids. The V gene's germline CDR1 is KGHSH and CDR2 LQKENI. CDR3 in amino acids: CASSATGESTEAFF. The CDR3, as DNA: TGTGCCAGCTCAGCTACAGGGGAGAGCACTGAAGCTTTCTTT.

The V gene is TRBV5-1, the J gene TRBJ1-6; 9 nucleotides match TRBD1. Germline CDR1 SGHRS, CDR2 YFSETQ. After removal of 4 bases from V and 0 bases from J, the junction contained 8 bases not matched to a gene. The CDR3 is 18 amino acids. The CDR3 region has the DNA TGCGCCAGCAGCCTGGCCGGGACAGGGAACTCCTATAATTCACCCCTCCACTTT. The encoded protein is CASSLAGTGNSYNSPLHF.

The J gene is TRBJ2-2, the V gene TRBV5-1; 8 bases line up with TRBD1. The CDR3 spans 16 residues. The germline V gene has CDR1 SGHRS and CDR2 YFSETQ. Germline trimming cut 4 bases from V and 1 base from J; bases unmatched to any gene: 6. This chain's CDR3 is CASSRTGTGNTGELFF. In nucleotides, the CDR3 is TGCGCCAGCAGCCGAACCGGGACAGGGAACACCGGGGAGCTGTTTTTT.

J is TRBJ1-4 and V is TRBV4-3; no firm D call. From germline, CDR1 is LGHNA and CDR2 YSLEER. The CDR3 spans 17 residues. Trimming removed 0 bases from V and 2 bases from J, with 13 bases in between. CDR3 loop: CASSQDPGGQTNEKLFF. The CDR3 region has the DNA TGCGCCAGCAGCCAAGATCCGGGAGGCCAGACTAATGAAAAACTGTTTTTT.

This clone was observed a handful of times. The rearrangement joins TRBV5-1 to TRBJ1-1; possible D gene TRBD1, 6 bases. Germline CDR1 and CDR2: SGHRS and YFSETQ. V was cut by 3 bases and J by 8 bases, with 14 bases left in between. The CDR3 runs 13 residues. CDR3 sequence reads: CASSWDEGDEAFF. The CDR3 region has the DNA TGCGCCAGCAGCTGGGATGAGGGGGACGAAGCTTTCTTT.

This chain joins TRBV27 and TRBJ1-2; TRBD1 matches 8 bases. V trimming: 5 bases; J trimming: 8 bases; junction bases outside the gene matches: 4. CDR3 size: 12 residues. Germline CDR1 is MNHEY and CDR2 is SMNVEV (reference sequence). This chain's CDR3 is CASSTGGGGYTF. CDR3 DNA sequence: TGTGCCAGCAGTACAGGGGGAGGGGGCTACACCTTC.

This clone appeared a single time. The J gene is TRBJ2-1, the V gene TRBV3-1 (or the pseudogene TRBV3-2); D remains ambiguous. V lost 5 bases and J 5 bases, leaving 16 bases between the germline ends. Per the germline V gene, CDR1 is LGHDT and CDR2 is YNNKEL (reference sequence). The CDR3 runs to 15 residues. CDR3 sequence reads: CASSASLGQHNEQFF. The CDR3 DNA reads as TGTGCCAGCAGCGCAAGCCTGGGCCAGCACAATGAGCAGTTCTTC.

The rearrangement uses TRBV3-1 (or the pseudogene TRBV3-2) and TRBJ1-5; D may be TRBD1 (5 bases). Trimming cost V 3 bases and J 6 bases, with 12 bases left between them. CDR1 and CDR2 (germline): LGHDT, YNNKEL (reference sequence). The CDR3 spans 14 residues. This CDR3 reads CASSQGQGGQPQHF. Here the CDR3 DNA reads TGTGCCAGCAGCCAGGGGCAGGGTGGTCAGCCCCAGCATTTT.

This clone appeared a single time. The V and J genes are TRBV14 and TRBJ2-7, with D perhaps TRBD1 (5 bases). The CDR3 spans 13 residues. V lost 4 bases, J lost 2 bases, and 9 bases lay in between. CDR1 is SGHDN and CDR2 is FVKESK in the germline V gene. Here the CDR3 reads CASSPGAPYEQYF. The DNA for the CDR3 is TGTGCCAGCAGCCCTGGGGCGCCCTACGAGCAGTACTTC.

The chain is built from TRBV5-1 and TRBJ1-4, with unresolved D. V was shortened by 0 bases and J by 0 bases, with 12 bases between the two germline ends. The CDR3 is 17 amino acids. Germline CDR1 SGHRS, CDR2 YFSETQ. CDR3 in DNA: TGCGCCAGCAGCTTGGGGGCAGAGTTTGCAACTAATGAAAAACTGTTTTTT. Protein sequence: CASSLGAEFATNEKLFF. Drawing the rest from reference TRBV5-1 and TRBJ1-4, the complete variable domain is KAGVTQTPRYLIKTRGQQVTLSCSPISGHRSVSWYQQTPGQGLQFLFEYFSETQRNKGNFPGRFSGRQFSNSRSEMNVSTLELGDSALYLCASSLGAEFATNEKLFFGSGTQLSVL.

V is TRBV24-1 and J is TRBJ2-1; a weak D match, TRBD2 (5 bases). V shed 1 base and J shed 0 bases, with 9 bases lying between them. Germline assignment: CDR1 KGHDR and CDR2 SFDVKD. This CDR3 has 16 amino acids. Written as DNA, the CDR3 is TGTGCCACCAGTGATTTTGTGGCGGGCTCCTACAATGAGCAGTTCTTC. It yields the protein CATSDFVAGSYNEQFF.

The CDR3 region has the DNA TGTGCCAGTAGTTTCGGGGTATACAATGAGCAGTTCTTC. This translates into CASSFGVYNEQFF. V and J are TRBV19 and TRBJ2-1, with D possibly matching TRBD2 (5 bases). V shed 5 bases and J shed 4 bases, with 9 bases lying between them. This CDR3 contains 13 residues. Germline V gives CDR1 LNHDA, CDR2 SQIVND (reference sequence).